The clone carrying this T cell receptor (beta chain) was counted at least ten times. Germline assignment: CDR1 MNHEY and CDR2 SMNVEV (reference sequence). This CDR3 has 14 amino acids. V was clipped by 0 bases and J by 7 bases; unmatched bases: 3. TCRdb recomputed calls from the PCR reads with MiXCR, one row per CDR3 protein. The data show under 20,000 distinct CDR3 sequences, 30% to 50% seen once. This entry belongs to a study of tumor-infiltrating lymphocytes in oesophageal squamous cell carcinoma. The TCR was taken from a male donor with esophageal squamous cell carcinoma. The J gene is TRBJ2-7, the V gene TRBV27; 10 bases match TRBD1. The sample consisted of blood. The CDR3 here is CASSLSRTGGEQYF. Here the CDR3 DNA reads TGTGCCAGCAGTTTATCGAGGACAGGGGGGGAGCAGTACTTC.